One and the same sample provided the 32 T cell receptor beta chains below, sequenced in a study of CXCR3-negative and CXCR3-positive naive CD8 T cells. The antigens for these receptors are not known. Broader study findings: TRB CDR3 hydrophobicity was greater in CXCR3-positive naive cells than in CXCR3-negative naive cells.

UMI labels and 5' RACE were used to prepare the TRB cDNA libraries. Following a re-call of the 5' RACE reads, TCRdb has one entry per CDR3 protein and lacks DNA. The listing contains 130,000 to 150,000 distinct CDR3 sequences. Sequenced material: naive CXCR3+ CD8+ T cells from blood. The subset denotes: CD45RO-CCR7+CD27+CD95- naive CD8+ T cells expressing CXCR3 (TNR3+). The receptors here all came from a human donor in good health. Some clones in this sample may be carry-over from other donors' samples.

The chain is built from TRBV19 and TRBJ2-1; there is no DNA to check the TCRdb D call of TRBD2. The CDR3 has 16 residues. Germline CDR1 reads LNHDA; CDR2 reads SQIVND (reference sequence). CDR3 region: CASSIEGTSGYNEQFF.

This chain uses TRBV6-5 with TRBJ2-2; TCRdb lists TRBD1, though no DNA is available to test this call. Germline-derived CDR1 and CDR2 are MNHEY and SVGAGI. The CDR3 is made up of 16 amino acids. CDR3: CASSTGDRGLTGELFF.

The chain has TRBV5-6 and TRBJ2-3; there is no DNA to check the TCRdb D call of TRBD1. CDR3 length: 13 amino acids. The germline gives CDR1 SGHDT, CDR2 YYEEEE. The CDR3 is CASSPQGPDTQYF.

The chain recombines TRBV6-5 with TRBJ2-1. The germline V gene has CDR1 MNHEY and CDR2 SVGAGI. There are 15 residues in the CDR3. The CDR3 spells CASRLLREFINEQFF.

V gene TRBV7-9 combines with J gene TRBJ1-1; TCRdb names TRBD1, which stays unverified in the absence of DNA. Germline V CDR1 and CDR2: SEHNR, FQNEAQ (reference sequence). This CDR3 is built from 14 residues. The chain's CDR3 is CASSFVGPNTEAFF.

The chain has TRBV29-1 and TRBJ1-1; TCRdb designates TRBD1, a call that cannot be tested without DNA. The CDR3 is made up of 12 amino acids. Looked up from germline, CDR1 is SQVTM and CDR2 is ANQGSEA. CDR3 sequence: CSVIRGSAEAFF. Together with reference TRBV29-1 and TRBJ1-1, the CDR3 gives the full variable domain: SAVISQKPSRDICQRGTSLTIQCQVDSQVTMMFWYRQQPGQSLTLIATANQGSEATYESGFVIDKFPISRPNLTFSTLTVSNMSPEDSSIYLCSVIRGSAEAFFGQGTRLTVV.

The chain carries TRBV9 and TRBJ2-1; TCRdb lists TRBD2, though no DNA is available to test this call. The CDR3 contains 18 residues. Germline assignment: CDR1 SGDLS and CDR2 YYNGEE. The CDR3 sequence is CASSVSLREGLHPNEQFF. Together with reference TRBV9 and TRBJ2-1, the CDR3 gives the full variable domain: DSGVTQTPKHLITATGQRVTLRCSPRSGDLSVYWYQQSLDQGLQFLIQYYNGEERAKGNILERFSAQQFPDLHSELNLSSLELGDSALYFCASSVSLREGLHPNEQFFGPGTRLTVL.

This chain's CDR3 is CASSTVGDKTRPQHF. The chain employs TRBV28 and TRBJ1-5; the TCRdb D gene call, TRBD1, has no DNA to confirm it. The CDR3 length is 15 residues. The germline V gene has CDR1 MDHEN and CDR2 SYDVKM.

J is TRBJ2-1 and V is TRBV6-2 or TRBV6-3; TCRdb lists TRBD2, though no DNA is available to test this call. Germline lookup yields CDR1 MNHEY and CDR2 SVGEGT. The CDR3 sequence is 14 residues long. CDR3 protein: CASRKLAGKNEQFF.

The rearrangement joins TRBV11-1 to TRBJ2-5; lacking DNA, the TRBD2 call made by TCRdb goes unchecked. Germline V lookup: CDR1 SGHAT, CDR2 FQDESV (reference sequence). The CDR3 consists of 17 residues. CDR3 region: CASSLAPSGRMGETQYF.

CDR3: CASSQRTGVAKNIQYF. The rearrangement joins TRBV14 to TRBJ2-4. This CDR3 is built from 16 residues. Germline lookup yields CDR1 SGHDN and CDR2 FVKESK.

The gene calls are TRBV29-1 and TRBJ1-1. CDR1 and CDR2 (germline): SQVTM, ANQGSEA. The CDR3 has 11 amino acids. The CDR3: CSVDTGTEAFF.

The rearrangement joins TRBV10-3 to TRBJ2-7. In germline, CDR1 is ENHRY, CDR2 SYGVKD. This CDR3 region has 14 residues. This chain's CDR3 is CAISEPDQTYEQYF.

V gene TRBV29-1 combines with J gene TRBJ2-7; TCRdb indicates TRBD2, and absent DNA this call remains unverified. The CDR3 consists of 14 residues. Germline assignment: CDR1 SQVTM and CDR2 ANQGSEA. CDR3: CSVVGSSGTYEQYF.

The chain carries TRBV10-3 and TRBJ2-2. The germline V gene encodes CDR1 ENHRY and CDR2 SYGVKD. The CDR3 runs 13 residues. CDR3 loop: CAISGVNTGELFF.

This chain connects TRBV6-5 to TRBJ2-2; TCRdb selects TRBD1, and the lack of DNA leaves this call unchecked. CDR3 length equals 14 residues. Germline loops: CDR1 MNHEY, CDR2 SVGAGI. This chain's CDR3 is CASSSWTVPGELFF.

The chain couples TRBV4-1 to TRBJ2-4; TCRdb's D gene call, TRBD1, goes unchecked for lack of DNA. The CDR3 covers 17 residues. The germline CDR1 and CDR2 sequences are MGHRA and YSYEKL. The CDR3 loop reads CASSQERGTARLGIQYF.

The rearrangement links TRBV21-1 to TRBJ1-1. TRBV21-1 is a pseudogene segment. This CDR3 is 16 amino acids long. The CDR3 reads CASALRRDLLRAEAFF.

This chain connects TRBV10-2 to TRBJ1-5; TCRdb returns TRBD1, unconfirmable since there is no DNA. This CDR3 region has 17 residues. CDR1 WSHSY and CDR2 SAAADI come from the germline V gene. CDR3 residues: CASSEGQGAGRNQPQHF.

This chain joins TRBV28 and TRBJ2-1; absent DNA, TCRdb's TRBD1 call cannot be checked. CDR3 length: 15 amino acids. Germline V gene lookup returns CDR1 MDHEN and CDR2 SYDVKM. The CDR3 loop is CASSLSDRLNNEQFF.

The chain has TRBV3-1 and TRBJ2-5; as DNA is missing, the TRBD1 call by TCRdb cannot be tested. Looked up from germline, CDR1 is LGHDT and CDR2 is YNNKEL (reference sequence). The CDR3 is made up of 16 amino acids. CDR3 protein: CASSQVRDREQETQYF.

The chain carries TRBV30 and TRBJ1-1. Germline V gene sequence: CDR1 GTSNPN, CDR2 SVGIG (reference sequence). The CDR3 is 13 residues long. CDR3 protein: CAWSVVENTEAFF.

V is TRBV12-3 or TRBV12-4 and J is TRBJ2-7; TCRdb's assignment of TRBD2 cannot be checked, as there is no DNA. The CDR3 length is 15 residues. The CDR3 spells CASRPLAGDTYEQYF.

This CDR3 reads CASSSRDRLYGYTF. The chain joins TRBV6-5 to TRBJ1-2; TCRdb selects TRBD1, and the lack of DNA leaves this call unchecked. The CDR3 spans 14 residues. CDR1 MNHEY and CDR2 SVGAGI come from the germline V gene.

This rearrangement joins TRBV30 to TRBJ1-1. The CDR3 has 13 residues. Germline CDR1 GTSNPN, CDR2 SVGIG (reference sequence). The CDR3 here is CAWSMIEDTEAFF. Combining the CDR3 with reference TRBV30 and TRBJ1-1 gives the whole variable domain SQTIHQWPATLVQPVGSPLSLECTVEGTSNPNLYWYRQAAGRGLQLLFYSVGIGQISSEVPQNLSASRPQDRQFILSSKKLLLSDSGFYLCAWSMIEDTEAFFGQGTRLTVV.

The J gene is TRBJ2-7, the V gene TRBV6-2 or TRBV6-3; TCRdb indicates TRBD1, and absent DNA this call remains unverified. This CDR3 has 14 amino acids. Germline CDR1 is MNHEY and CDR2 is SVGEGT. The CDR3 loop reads CASRSIDRDYEQYF.

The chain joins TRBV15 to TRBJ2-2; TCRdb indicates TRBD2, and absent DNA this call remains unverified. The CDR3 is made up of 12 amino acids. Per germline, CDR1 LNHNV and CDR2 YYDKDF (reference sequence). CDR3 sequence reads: CATSRGGGELFF.

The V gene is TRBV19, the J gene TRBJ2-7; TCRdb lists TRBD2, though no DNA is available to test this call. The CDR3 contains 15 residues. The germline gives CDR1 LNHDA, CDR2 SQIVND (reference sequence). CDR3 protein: CASSMGSGTSYEQYF.

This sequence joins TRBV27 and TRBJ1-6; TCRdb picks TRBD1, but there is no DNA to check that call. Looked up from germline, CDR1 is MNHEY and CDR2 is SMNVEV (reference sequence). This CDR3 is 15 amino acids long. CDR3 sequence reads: CASSLLRTVNSPLHF.

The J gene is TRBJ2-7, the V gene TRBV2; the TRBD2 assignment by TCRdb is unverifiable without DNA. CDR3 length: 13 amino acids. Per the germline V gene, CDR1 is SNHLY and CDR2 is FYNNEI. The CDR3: CASRRREEYEQYF.

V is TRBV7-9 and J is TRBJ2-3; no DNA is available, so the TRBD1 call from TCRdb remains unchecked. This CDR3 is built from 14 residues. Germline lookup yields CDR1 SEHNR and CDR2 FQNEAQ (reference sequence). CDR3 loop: CASGPSGGLYTQYF.

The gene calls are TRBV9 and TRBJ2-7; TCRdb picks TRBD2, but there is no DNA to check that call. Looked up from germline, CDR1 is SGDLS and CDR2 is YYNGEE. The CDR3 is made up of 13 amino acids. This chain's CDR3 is CASSGPGAGEQYF.